This TCR beta chain was found in a study of technical replicates of blood from a few donors. The repertoire was sequenced with immunoSEQ multiplex PCR; TCRdb's copy has only in-frame clones and lacks some. The sample records around 83,000 clones, roughly 93% being singletons. V was pared by 3 bases and J by 3 bases, with 13 bases between. Germline CDR1 and CDR2: SSHAT and FNYEAQ (reference sequence). The CDR3 has 15 amino acids. The material sequenced was T cells isolated from PBMCs. The rearrangement uses TRBV7-7 and TRBJ2-3, with D maybe TRBD1 (6 bases). This TCR came from a human donor in good health. DNA of the CDR3: TGTGCCAGCAGCTTCAGGGGCGCAATAACAGATACGCAGTATTTT. As protein: CASSFRGAITDTQYF. The whole variable domain, filled in from reference TRBV7-7 and TRBJ2-3, reads GAGVSQSPRYKVTKRGQDVTLRCDPISSHATLYWYQQALGQGPEFLTYFNYEAQPDKSGLPSDRFSAERPEGSISTLTIQRTEQRDSAMYRCASSFRGAITDTQYFGPGTRLTVL.